This TCR beta chain came from a study of a mutant IDH1 vaccine in newly diagnosed glioma. On this clone: Its antigen is undetermined.

Time point indicated: week 47, end of study. Topical imiquimod was applied with each vaccine dose, which held 300 ug of mutant IDH1 20-mer peptide. Repertoires were generated with immunoSEQ multiplex PCR, while TCRdb's copy carries only in-frame clones and drops some. Here the sample spans approximately 100,000 clones, roughly 89% being singletons. The CDR3 length is 12 residues. The germline CDR1 and CDR2 sequences are SGHRS and YFSETQ. Trimming took 3 bases from V and 4 from J, leaving 6 bases between them. The clonotype originates from a woman aged 50 to 65 with glioma. Sequences were derived from PBMCs, sampled from a glioma patient whose treatment included an IDH1 peptide vaccine. This rearrangement joins TRBV5-1 to TRBJ2-3; D is possibly TRBD1 (5 bases). The CDR3 is CASSSRADTQYF. The CDR3 coding sequence is TGCGCCAGCAGCTCCAGGGCAGATACGCAGTATTTT.